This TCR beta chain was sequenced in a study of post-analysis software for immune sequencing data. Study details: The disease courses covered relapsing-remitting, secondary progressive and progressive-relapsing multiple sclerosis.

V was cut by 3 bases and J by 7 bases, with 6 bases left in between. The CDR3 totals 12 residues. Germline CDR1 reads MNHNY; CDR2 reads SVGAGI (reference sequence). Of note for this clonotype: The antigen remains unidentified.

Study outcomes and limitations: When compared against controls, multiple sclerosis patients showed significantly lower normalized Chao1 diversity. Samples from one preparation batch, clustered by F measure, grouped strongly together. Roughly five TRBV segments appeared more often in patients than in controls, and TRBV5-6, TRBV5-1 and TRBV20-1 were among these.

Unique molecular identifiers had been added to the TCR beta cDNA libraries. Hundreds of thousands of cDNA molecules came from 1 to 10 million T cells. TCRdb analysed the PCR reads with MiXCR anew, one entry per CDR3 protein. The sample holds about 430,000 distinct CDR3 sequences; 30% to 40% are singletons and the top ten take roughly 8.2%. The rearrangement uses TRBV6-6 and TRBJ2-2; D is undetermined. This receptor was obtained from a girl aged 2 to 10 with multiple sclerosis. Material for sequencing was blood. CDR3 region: CASSYLNGELFF. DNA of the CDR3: TGTGCCAGCAGTTATTTGAACGGGGAGCTGTTTTTT.